This TCR beta chain stems from a study of shared clonotypes between healthy human individuals (dated by TCRdb to the early 2020s). Broadly, across the study: The cohort included a few men and a couple of women between 18 and 49 years of age. Per donor, three plates each were used for CD4 naive and CD4 memory, two for CD8 naive, and one for CD8 memory. The study deeply sequenced blood TCR repertoires of about five healthy adults to estimate repertoire size and the extent of clonotype sharing between individuals. Different laboratories and diverse techniques were used to prepare libraries and sequence TCR repertoires, to increase sequencing depth and limit assay-specific biases. Leukapheresis yielded between about 0.94 and 8.9 billion PBMCs per donor. Here is what the overall study found, with its caveats: The small number of donors limited the genetic and exposure-history diversity represented. Higher generation probabilities were observed for clonotypes shared by all four sorted-subset donors than for non-shared clonotypes. When a handful of donors were compared, the shared fraction of clonotypes was around 5% for naive CD4, 3.5% to 4% for naive CD8, more than 2% for memory CD4, and 0.4% for memory CD8. Based on pairwise subsampling, the degree of clonotype sharing among donors was expected to be affected by sequencing depth. Sampling was limited to blood, and TCR repertoires in tissue likely differ from TCR repertoires in blood. Larger estimated clonotype richness was generally found for naive subsets than for memory subsets. Rarefaction of sorted-subset datasets indicated incomplete sequencing despite the large sequencing depth.

Regarding this clone: Its antigen is not yet known. Per-nucleotide qualities are absent, and no much larger clonotype sits a single base away. This CDR3 is also generated by other DNA sequences in the sample.

Using the deep immunoSEQ assay, TCR CDR3 regions were amplified from genomic DNA by multiplex PCR. Genomic DNA extracted from each cell subset was distributed evenly over all wells of several immunoSEQ 96-well plates, and each plate served as one replicate. For sorted subsets, about 220 ng of genomic DNA, equivalent to 25,000 to 35,000 T cell genomes, went into each replicate PCR. The purified libraries were quantified using a Qubit 3.0 fluorometer, sized with a Bioanalyzer 2100, and then quantified again using the KAPA Library Quantification kit. A separate single-read 150-cycle Illumina NextSeq 550 flow cell was used to sequence each immunoSEQ 96-well plate. Regarding the original processing steps: Because the immunoSEQ output held only junctional sequences and lacked quality scores, the filtering could not match the filtering applied to full-length reads. Sequences were annotated with PyIR, a Python wrapper for IgBLAST v1.9, and V/J genes and CDR3 were assigned using IMGT germline references. Reads were filtered out if the reads had weak V/J assignments (E-value above 1e-6), no CDR3, stop codons, out-of-frame junctions, or ambiguous translated residues. V3J clonotypes were defined as sequences sharing an identical inferred V gene, J gene, and CDR3 amino acid sequence. Percentage overlap between repertoires was calculated by dividing the number of shared unique clonotypes by the size of the smaller repertoire. RTK rarefaction, the Chao1 estimator, and Recon v2.1 estimates of unobserved clonotypes were used to assess repertoire richness. OLGA was used to compute generation probabilities for all TCRbeta clonotypes that the gDNA method yielded from a handful of donors. The immuneACCESS repertoire file appears here via TCRdb, limited to in-frame rearrangements. These files lack a portion of the clones; in checked studies, under half of the deficit traces to unresolved V genes, and the cause of the others is not known. The V and J calls and clone size were taken over from that table, and D and trimming were inferred from the DNA. The sample records 630,000 or so clones, nearly 98% of which are singletons. 0.3% of the sample rests with the top ten.

For the CD8 naive samples, CD45RO-negative cells were positively selected for CCR7, yielding a CD45RA+CCR7+ population from which TemRA cells were excluded. Donors were healthy HIV-negative adults with no recently reported acute infections or vaccinations. Every donor was a Caucasian adult living in Nashville, Tennessee, USA. After blood collection by leukapheresis, PBMCs were isolated using Ficoll-Histopaque density gradient centrifugation and then cryopreserved in the vapor phase of liquid nitrogen. Analytical flow cytometry was used to check the purity and quantity of every magnetically sorted T cell population. Genomic DNA was isolated from every sorted fraction and measured by UV absorbance on a Nanodrop 2000c. The source of this sequence is a man aged 25 to 40 in good health. The sequenced material came from naive CD8+ T cells sorted from blood. The sample's cell subset or site label is to be understood as: CD45RA+CCR7+.

The nucleotide sequence reads as follows: TGTGCCAGCAGCGTAGAATCCGGCTACGAGCAGTACTTC. The resulting protein is CASSVESGYEQYF. Recombination linked TRBV9 to TRBJ2-7; the D gene lacks a confident call. CDR1 and CDR2 are read off the germline V gene as SGDLS and YYNGEE. The CDR3 runs 13 residues from the cysteine to the phenylalanine. CDR3 DNA is the only sequence kept; it has 39 bases, read in frame from the first base. V is reduced by 0 bases and J by 3 bases, leaving a spacing of 7 bases between them.